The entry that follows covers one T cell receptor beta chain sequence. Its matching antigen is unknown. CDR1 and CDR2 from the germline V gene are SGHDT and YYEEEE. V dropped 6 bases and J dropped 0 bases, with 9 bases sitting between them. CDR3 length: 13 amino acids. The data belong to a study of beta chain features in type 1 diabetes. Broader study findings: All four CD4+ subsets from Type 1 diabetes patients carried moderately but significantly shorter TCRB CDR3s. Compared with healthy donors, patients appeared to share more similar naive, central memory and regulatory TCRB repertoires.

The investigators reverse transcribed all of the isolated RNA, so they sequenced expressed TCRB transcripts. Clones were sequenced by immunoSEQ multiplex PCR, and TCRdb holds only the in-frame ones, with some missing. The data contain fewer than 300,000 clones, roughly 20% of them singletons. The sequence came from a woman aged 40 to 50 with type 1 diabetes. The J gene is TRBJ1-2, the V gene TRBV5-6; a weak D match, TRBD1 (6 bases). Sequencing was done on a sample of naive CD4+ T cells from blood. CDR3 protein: CASTWTANYGYTF. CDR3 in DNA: TGTGCCAGCACCTGGACAGCTAACTATGGCTACACCTTC.